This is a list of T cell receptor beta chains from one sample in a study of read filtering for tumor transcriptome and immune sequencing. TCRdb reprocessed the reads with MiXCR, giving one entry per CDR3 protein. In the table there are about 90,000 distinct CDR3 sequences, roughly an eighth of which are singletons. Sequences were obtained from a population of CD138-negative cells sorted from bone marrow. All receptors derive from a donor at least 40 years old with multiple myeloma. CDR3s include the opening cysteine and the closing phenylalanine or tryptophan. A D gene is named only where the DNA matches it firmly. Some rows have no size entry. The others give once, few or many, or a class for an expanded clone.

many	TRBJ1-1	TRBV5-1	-	CASSLGQVNTEAFF	TGTGCCAGCAGCTTGGGTCAGGTGAACACTGAAGCTTTCTTT
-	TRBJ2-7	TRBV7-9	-	CASSSETEQYF	TGTGCCAGCAGCTCAGAGACCGAGCAGTACTTC
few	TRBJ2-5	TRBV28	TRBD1	CASSPQDRSGTQYF	TGTGCCAGCAGTCCCCAGGACAGGTCAGGGACCCAGTACTTC
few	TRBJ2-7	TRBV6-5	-	CASSYSWQLGEQYF	TGTGCCAGCAGTTACTCGTGGCAGTTGGGCGAGCAGTACTTC
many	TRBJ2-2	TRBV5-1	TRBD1	CASSEQGRGRGWTGELFF	TGCGCCAGCAGCGAACAGGGCAGGGGGCGAGGATGGACCGGGGAGCTGTTTTTT
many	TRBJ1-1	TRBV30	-	CAWSSLGGKAFF	TGTGCCTGGAGTTCCCTCGGGGGCAAGGCTTTCTTT
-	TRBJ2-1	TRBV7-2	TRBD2	CASRGGGPYNEQFF	TGTGCCAGCAGAGGCGGGGGGCCCTACAATGAGCAGTTCTTC
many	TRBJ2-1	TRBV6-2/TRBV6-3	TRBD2	CASSYGGLGLSSYNEQFF	TGTGCCAGCAGTTATGGGGGACTAGGCCTAAGCTCCTACAATGAGCAGTTCTTC
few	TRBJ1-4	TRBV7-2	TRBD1	CASSSTNRATGGQYEKLFF	TGTGCCAGCAGCTCGACCAACCGGGCAACAGGGGGCCAGTATGAAAAACTGTTTTTT
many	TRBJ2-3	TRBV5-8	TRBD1	CASSPDRGQTDTQYF	TGTGCCAGCAGCCCGGACAGGGGGCAAACAGATACGCAGTATTTT
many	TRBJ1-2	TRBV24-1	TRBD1	CATSDGTEGYGYTF	TGTGCCACCAGTGACGGGACAGAAGGCTATGGCTACACCTTC
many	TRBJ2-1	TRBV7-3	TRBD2	CASSTTGGRLQNEQFF	TGTGCCAGCAGCACGACGGGCGGGAGGCTGCAGAATGAGCAGTTCTTC
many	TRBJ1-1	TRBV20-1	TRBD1	CSARDRDRGDTEAFF	TGCAGTGCTAGAGATCGTGACAGGGGAGACACTGAAGCTTTCTTT
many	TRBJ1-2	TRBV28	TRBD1	CASRSPGQPEQNYGYTF	TGTGCCAGCAGGTCACCGGGACAGCCCGAACAAAACTATGGCTACACCTTC
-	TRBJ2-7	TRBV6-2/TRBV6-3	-	CASSSGDLPPYEQYF	TGTGCCAGCAGCTCAGGGGACTTACCGCCCTACGAGCAGTACTTC
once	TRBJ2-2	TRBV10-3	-	CAISESAGKASNGELFF	TGTGCCATCAGTGAGTCAGCCGGGAAGGCCTCTAACGGGGAGCTGTTTTTT
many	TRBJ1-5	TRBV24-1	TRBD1	CATSDSGTGSNQPQHF	TGTGCCACCAGTGATTCCGGGACAGGGAGCAATCAGCCCCAGCATTTT
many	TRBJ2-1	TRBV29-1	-	CSVVPRHSEQFF	TGCAGCGTTGTACCCAGGCATAGTGAGCAGTTCTTC